The clone carrying this T cell receptor (beta chain) was detected ten times or more. Its antigen is undetermined. MiXCR, run by TCRdb on the multiplex PCR reads, gives a single entry per CDR3 protein. The repertoire holds approximately 52,000 distinct CDR3 sequences, roughly 41% seen once, with roughly a tenth in the top ten. This sample was included in a study of breast tumors, draining lymph nodes, adjacent tissues. General study results and limits: Most tumor T cells seemingly derive from lymph node, then expand in tumor. Luminal-like breast cancer showed significantly greater tumor-nontumor repertoire similarity than basal-like breast cancer did. Tumor TCR diversity was below lymph nodes but above nontumor tissue.

V was clipped by 2 bases and J by 8 bases, with 16 bases between them. The CDR3 runs to 15 residues. Germline CDR1 and CDR2: SGHRS and YFSETQ. V is TRBV5-1 and J is TRBJ1-4; a weak D match, TRBD1 (5 bases). The sequenced sample was breast tumor tissue. This clonotype was sampled from a female donor with breast cancer. Some clones in this sample may be carry-over from other donors' samples. CDR3 amino acids: CASSLTGGDGEKLFF. The CDR3 DNA follows: TGCGCCAGCAGCTTAACCGGGGGGGACGGAGAAAAACTGTTTTTT.